Presented here are 6 T cell receptor beta chains from one specimen sequenced in a study of cytomegalovirus exposure and HLA in healthy donors. The PCR used 60 Vbeta and 13 Jbeta primers. The method was immunoSEQ multiplex PCR; TCRdb's version includes in-frame clones alone and lacks a portion of them. In the table there are 150,000 to 200,000 clones, approximately 79% of which are singletons. What was sequenced was PBMCs. Every receptor here comes from a man aged 50-59 years in good health and CMV-seropositive.

The chain links TRBV7-6 to TRBJ2-2, with 7 bases lining up with TRBD1. Germline CDR1 and CDR2: SGHVS and FNYEAQ. The CDR3 covers 15 residues. V was clipped by 3 bases and J by 5 bases; unmatched bases: 6. The CDR3, as DNA: TGTGCCAGCAGCTTTGGGACAGAGATTACCGGGGAGCTGTTTTTT. Translating it yields CASSFGTEITGELFF.

V usage is TRBV4-2 and J usage is TRBJ2-5, with TRBD2 matching over 14 bases. CDR1 LGHNA and CDR2 YNFKEQ come from the germline V gene. Trimming took 1 base from V and 1 from J; bases not matched to a gene: 5. This CDR3 has 18 residues. The CDR3 bases are TGTGCCAGCAGCCAAGGGACTAGCGGGGGGTACTCCCAAGAGACCCAGTACTTC. Translation gives CASSQGTSGGYSQETQYF.

The chain uses TRBV7-2 and TRBJ2-1; D is possibly TRBD2 (5 bases). This CDR3 has 15 amino acids. The germline V gene has CDR1 SGHTA and CDR2 FQGNSA. The ends were cut back, 0 bases at V and 4 bases at J, with 10 bases in the middle. CDR3 bases: TGTGCCAGCAGCTTAGCAAGCGGAGCTTACAATGAGCAGTTCTTC. Its translation is CASSLASGAYNEQFF.

The genes are TRBV5-1 and TRBJ2-4, with TRBD1 matching over 12 bases. In germline, CDR1 is SGHRS, CDR2 YFSETQ. The CDR3 sequence is 16 residues long. V dropped 4 bases and J dropped 6; count of bases not matched to a gene: 8. CDR3 sequence: CASSRRGQGAVNIQYF. CDR3 DNA: TGCGCCAGCAGCCGCCGGGGACAGGGGGCCGTAAACATTCAGTACTTC.

The chain combines TRBV18 with TRBJ2-5, with D possibly TRBD1 on 6 matching bases. The length of the CDR3 is 15 residues. Trimming shortened V by 3 bases and J by 5 bases, and 16 bases separated the two germline ends. Germline V gene data show CDR1 as KGHSH and CDR2 as LQKENI. CDR3 coding DNA: TGTGCCAGCTCACCGGCAGGGGTTCCGAAGGAGACCCAGTACTTC. As protein: CASSPAGVPKETQYF.

The chain is built from TRBV7-9 and TRBJ1-3; D is perhaps TRBD1 (6 bases). With 5 bases removed from V and 0 bases from J, the gap between germline ends came to 14 bases. The germline CDR1 and CDR2 sequences are SEHNR and FQNEAQ (reference sequence). The CDR3 is 16 amino acids. The CDR3 is CASSARDKVSGNTIYF. CDR3 sequence (DNA): TGTGCCAGCAGCGCACGGGACAAGGTCTCTGGAAACACCATATATTTT.